This T cell receptor (beta chain) was identified during a study of shared clonotypes between healthy human individuals. The CDR3 has 19 residues. The ends were cut back, 3 bases at V and 4 bases at J, with 28 bases in the middle. CDR1 is SEHNR, CDR2 FQNEAQ, per germline (reference sequence). As concerns this clone: The target antigen is unknown.

The genomic DNA of each subset was split evenly across several immunoSEQ plates. The table came from immunoSEQ multiplex PCR; TCRdb's copy has only in-frame clones and leaves some out. Found here are roughly 2.2 million clones, 85% to 95% of them singletons; the top ten hold 0.3% to 0.4%. The study, taken as a whole, reports: Clonotypes shared by all four donors outscored non-shared clonotypes in generation probability.

Sample: naive CD4+ T cells from PBMCs. Documented subset: CD45RA+ positively selected. The sequence derives from a man aged 18 to 30 in good health. Some clones in this sample may be carry-over from other donors' samples. The chain employs TRBV7-9 and TRBJ2-7; D is possibly TRBD2 (5 bases). CDR3 in amino acids: CASSLGLGELLWETYEQYF. DNA of the CDR3: TGTGCCAGCAGCTTGGGCCTGGGTGAACTTTTGTGGGAGACATACGAGCAGTACTTC.